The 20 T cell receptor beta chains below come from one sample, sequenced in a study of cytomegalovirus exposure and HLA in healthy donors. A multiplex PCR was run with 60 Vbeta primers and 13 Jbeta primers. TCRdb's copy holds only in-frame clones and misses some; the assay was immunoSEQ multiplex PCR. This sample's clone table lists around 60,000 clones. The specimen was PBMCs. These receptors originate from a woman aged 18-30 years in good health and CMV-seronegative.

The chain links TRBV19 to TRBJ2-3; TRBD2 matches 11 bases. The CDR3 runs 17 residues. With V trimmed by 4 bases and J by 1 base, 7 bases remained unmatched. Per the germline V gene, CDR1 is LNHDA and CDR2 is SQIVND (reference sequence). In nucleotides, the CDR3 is TGTGCCAGTAGTAAGGTCGGGACTAGCGGAGGCACAGATACGCAGTATTTT. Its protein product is CASSKVGTSGGTDTQYF.

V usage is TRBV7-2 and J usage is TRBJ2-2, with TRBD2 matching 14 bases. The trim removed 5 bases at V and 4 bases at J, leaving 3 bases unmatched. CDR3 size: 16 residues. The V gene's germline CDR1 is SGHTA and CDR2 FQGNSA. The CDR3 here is CASSQGLAGVTGELFF. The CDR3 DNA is TGTGCCAGCAGCCAGGGACTAGCGGGAGTCACCGGGGAGCTGTTTTTT.

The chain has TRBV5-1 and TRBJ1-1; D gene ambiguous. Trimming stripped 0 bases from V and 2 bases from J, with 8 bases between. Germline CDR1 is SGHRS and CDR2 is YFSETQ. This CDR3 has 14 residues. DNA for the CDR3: TGCGCCAGCAGCTTGGCGGGTGCCAACACTGAAGCTTTCTTT. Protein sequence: CASSLAGANTEAFF.

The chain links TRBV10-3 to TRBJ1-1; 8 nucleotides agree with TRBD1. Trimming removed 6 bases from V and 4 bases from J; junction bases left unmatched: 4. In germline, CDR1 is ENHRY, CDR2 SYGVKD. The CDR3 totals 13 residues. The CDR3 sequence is CAIRSGGVTEAFF. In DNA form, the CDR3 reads TGTGCCATCAGATCAGGGGGCGTCACTGAAGCTTTCTTT.

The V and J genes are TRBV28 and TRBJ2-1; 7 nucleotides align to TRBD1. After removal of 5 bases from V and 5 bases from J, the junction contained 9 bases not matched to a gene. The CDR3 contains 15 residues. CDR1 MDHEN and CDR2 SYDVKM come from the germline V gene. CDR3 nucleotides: TGTGCCAGCAGTATCCCCCGGGACAGACACAATGAGCAGTTCTTC. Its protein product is CASSIPRDRHNEQFF.

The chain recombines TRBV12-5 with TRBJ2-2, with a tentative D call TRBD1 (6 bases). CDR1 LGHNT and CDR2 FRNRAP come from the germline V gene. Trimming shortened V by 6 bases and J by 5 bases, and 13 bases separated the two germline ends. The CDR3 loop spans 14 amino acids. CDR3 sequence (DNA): TGTGCTAGTGGACCGGGACACAGGACCGGGGAGCTGTTTTTT. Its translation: CASGPGHRTGELFF. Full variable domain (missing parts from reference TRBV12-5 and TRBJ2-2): DARVTQTPRHKVTEMGQEVTMRCQPILGHNTVFWYRQTMMQGLELLAYFRNRAPLDDSGMPKDRFSAEMPDATLATLKIQPSEPRDSAVYFCASGPGHRTGELFFGEGSRLTVL.

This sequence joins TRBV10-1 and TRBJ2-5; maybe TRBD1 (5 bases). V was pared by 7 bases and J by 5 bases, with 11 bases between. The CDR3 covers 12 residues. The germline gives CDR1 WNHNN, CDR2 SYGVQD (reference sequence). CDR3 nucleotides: TGCGCCAGCATTAATAGGGGCGAGACCCAGTACTTC. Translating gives CASINRGETQYF.

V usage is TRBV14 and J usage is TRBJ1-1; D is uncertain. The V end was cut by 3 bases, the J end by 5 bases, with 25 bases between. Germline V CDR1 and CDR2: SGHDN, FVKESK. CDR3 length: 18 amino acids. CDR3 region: CASSHLEIRGRVRTEAFF. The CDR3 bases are TGTGCCAGCAGCCACTTAGAAATCCGGGGAAGGGTGAGGACTGAAGCTTTCTTT.

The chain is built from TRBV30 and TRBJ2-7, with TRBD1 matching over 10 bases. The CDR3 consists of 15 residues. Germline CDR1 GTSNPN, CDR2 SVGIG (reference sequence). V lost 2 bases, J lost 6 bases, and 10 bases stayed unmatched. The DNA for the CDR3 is TGTGCCTGGAGTTCGTGGGACAGGGGCATCTTCGAGCAGTACTTC. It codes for CAWSSWDRGIFEQYF.

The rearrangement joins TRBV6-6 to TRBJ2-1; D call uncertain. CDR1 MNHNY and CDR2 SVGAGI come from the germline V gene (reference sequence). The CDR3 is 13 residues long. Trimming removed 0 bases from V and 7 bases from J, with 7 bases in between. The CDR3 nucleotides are TGTGCCAGCAGTTACTCGGCATCTAATGAGCAGTTCTTC. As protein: CASSYSASNEQFF.

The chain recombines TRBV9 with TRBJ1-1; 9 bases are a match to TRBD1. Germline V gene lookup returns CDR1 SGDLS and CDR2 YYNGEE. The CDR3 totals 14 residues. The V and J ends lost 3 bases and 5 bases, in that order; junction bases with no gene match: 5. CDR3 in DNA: TGTGCCAGCAGCGCGGGACAGGGAGGGACTGAAGCTTTCTTT. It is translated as CASSAGQGGTEAFF.

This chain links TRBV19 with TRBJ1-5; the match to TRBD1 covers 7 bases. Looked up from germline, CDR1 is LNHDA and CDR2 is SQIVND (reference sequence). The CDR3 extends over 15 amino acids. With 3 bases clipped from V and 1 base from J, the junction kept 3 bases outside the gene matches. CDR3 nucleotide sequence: TGTGCCAGTAGTATGACAGGGAGCAGCAATCAGCCCCAGCATTTT. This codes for CASSMTGSSNQPQHF.

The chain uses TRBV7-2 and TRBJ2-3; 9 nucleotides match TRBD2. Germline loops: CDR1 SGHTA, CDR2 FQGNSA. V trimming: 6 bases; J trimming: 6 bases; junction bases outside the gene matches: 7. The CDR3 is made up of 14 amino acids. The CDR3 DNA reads TGTGCCAGCAGGGAGCGGGAGGATAGGGATACGCAGTATTTT. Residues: CASREREDRDTQYF.

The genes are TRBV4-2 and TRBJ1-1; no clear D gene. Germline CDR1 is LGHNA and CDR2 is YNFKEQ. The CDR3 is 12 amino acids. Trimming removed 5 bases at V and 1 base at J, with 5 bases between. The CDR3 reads CASSGANTEAFF. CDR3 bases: TGTGCCAGCAGCGGAGCGAACACTGAAGCTTTCTTT.

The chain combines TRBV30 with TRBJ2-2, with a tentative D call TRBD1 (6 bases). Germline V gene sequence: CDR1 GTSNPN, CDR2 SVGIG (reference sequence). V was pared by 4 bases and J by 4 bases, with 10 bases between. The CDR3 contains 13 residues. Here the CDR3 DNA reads TGTGCCTGGACGCGAGGGGGCACCGGGGAGCTGTTTTTT. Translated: CAWTRGGTGELFF.

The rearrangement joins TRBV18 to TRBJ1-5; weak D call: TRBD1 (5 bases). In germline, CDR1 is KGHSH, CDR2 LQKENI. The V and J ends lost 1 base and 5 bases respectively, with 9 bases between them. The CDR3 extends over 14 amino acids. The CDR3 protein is CASSPRGTYQPQHF. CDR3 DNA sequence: TGTGCCAGCTCACCACGCGGGACGTATCAGCCCCAGCATTTT.

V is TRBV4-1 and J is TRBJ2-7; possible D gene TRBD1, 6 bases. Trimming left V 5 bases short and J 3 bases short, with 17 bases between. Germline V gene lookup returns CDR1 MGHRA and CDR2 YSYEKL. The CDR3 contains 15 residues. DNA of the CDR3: TGCGCCAGCAGCACCCGGGACACGGCACTCTACGAGCAGTACTTC. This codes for CASSTRDTALYEQYF.

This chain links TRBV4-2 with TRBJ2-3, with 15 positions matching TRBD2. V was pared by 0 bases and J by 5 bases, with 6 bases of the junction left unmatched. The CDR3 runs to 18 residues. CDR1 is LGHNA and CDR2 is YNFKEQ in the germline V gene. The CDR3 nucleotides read TGTGCCAGCAGCCAAGAGGGACTAGCGGGGGGCTCGGGAGATACGCAGTATTTT. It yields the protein CASSQEGLAGGSGDTQYF.

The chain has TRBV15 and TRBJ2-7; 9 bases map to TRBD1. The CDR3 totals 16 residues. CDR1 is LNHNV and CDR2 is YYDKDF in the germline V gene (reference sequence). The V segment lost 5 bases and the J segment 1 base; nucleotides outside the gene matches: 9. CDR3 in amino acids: CATSWGTGGPSYEQYF. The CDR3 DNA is TGTGCCACCAGCTGGGGAACAGGGGGCCCGTCCTACGAGCAGTACTTC.

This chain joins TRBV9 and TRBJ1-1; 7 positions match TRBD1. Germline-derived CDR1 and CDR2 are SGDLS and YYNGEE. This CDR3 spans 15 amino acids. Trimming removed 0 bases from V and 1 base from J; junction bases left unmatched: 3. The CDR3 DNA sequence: TGTGCCAGCAGCGTAGGAGGGGGCGAGAACACTGAAGCTTTCTTT. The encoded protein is CASSVGGGENTEAFF.